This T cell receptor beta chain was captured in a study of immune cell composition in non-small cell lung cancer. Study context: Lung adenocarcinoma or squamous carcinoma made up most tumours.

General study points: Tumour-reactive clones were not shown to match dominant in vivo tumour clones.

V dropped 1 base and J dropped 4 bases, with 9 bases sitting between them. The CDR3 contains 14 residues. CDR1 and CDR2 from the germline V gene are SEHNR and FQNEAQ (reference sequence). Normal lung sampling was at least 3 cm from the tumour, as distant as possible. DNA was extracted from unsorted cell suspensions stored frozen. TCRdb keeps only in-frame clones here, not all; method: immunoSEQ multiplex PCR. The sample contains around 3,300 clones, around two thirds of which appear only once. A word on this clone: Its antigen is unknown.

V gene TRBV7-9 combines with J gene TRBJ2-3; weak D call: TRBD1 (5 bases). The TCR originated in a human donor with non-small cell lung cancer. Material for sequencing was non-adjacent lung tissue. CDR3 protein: CASSLGGDPDTQYF. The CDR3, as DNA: TGTGCCAGCAGCTTAGGGGGCGATCCAGATACGCAGTATTTT.